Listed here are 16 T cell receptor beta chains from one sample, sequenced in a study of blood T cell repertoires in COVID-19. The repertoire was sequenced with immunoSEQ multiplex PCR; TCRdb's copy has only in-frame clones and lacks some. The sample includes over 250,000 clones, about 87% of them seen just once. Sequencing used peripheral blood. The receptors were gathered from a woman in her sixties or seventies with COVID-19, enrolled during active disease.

The CDR3 sequence: CASSLSAASGNSAQFF. CDR3 in DNA: TGTGCCAGCAGCTTAAGTGCTGCTAGCGGGAATTCGGCGCAGTTCTTC. J is TRBJ2-1 and V is TRBV7-9; 9 nucleotides agree with TRBD2. Trimming at V came to 2 bases and at J to 12 bases, leaving 14 bases not matched to a gene. The V gene's germline CDR1 is SEHNR and CDR2 FQNEAQ (reference sequence). The CDR3 covers 16 residues. Based on the CDR3 plus reference TRBV7-9 and TRBJ2-1, the full variable domain is DTGVSQNPRHKITKRGQNVTFRCDPISEHNRLYWYRQTLGQGPEFLTYFQNEAQLEKSRLLSDRFSAERPKGSFSTLEIQRTEQGDSAMYLCASSLSAASGNSAQFFGPGTRLTVL.

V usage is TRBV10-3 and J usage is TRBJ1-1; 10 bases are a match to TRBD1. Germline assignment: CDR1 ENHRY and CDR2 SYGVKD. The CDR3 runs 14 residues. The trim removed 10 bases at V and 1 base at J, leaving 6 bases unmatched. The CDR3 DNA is TGTGCCACCTGGACAGGGGGACAGAACACTGAAGCTTTCTTT. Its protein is CATWTGGQNTEAFF.

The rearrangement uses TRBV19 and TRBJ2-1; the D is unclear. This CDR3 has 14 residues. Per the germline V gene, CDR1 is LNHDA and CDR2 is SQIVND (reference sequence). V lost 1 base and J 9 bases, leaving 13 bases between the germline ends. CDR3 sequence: CASSIATRSSEQFF. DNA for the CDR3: TGTGCCAGTAGTATAGCGACAAGGTCGAGTGAGCAGTTCTTC. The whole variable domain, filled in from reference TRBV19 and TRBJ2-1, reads DGGITQSPKYLFRKEGQNVTLSCEQNLNHDAMYWYRQDPGQGLRLIYYSQIVNDFQKGDIAEGYSVSREKKESFPLTVTSAQKNPTAFYLCASSIATRSSEQFFGPGTRLTVL.

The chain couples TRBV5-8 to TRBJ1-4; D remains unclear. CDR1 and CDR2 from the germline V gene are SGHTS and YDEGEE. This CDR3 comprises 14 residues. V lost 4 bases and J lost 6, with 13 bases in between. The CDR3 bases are TGTGCCAGCAGCCAACTCTCGGAGCATGAAAAACTGTTTTTT. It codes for CASSQLSEHEKLFF.

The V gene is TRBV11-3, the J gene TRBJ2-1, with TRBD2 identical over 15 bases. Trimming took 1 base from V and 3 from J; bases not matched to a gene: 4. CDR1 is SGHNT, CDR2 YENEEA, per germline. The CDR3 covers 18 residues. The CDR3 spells CASSLGGLAGGYYNEQFF. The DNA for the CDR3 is TGTGCCAGCAGCTTAGGGGGACTAGCGGGAGGATACTACAATGAGCAGTTCTTC.

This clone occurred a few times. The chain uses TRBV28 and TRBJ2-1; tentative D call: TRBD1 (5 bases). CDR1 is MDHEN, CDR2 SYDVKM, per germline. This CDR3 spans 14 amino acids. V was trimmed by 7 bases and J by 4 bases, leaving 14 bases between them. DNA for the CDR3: TGTGCCAGCAAGGGGCGTCCGTCATACAATGAGCAGTTCTTC. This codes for CASKGRPSYNEQFF. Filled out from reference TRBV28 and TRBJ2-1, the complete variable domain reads DVKVTQSSRYLVKRTGEKVFLECVQDMDHENMFWYRQDPGLGLRLIYFSYDVKMKEKGDIPEGYSVSREKKERFSLILESASTNQTSMYLCASKGRPSYNEQFFGPGTRLTVL.

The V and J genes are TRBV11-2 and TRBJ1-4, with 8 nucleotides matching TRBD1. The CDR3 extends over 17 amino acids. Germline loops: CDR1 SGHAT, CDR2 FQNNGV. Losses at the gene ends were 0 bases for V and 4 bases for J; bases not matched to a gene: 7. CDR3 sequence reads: CASSLDRGHTFNEKLFF. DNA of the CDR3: TGTGCCAGCAGCTTAGACAGGGGGCATACATTTAATGAAAAACTGTTTTTT.

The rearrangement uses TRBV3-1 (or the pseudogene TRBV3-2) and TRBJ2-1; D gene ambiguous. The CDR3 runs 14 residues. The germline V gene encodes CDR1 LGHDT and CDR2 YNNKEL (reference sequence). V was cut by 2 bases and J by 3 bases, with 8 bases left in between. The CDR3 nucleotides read TGTGCCAGCAGCCAATGGCGGCACTACAATGAGCAGTTCTTC. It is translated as CASSQWRHYNEQFF.

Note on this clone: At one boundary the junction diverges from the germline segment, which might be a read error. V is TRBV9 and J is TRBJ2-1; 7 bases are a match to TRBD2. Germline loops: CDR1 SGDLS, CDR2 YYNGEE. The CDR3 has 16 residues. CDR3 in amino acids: CASSVGGGRSSNEQFF. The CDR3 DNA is TGTGCCAGCAGCGTAGGAGGCGGGAGATCCTCCAATGAGCAGTTCTTC. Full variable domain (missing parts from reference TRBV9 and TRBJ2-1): DSGVTQTPKHLITATGQRVTLRCSPRSGDLSVYWYQQSLDQGLQFLIQYYNGEERAKGNILERFSAQQFPDLHSELNLSSLELGDSALYFCASSVGGGRSSNEQFFGPGTRLTVL.

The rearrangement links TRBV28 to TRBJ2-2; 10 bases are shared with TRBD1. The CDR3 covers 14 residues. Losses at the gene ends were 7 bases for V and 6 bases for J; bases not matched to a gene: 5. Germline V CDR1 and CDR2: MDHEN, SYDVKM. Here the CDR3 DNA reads TGTGCCAGCAAGGAGACAGGGGGCCCCGGGGAGCTGTTTTTT. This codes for CASKETGGPGELFF.

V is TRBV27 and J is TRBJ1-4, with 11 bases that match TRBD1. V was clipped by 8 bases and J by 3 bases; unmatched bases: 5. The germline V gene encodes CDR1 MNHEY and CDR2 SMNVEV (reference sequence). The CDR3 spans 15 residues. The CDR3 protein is CASGQGASSNEKLFF. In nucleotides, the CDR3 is TGTGCCAGCGGACAGGGGGCTTCCTCTAATGAAAAACTGTTTTTT.

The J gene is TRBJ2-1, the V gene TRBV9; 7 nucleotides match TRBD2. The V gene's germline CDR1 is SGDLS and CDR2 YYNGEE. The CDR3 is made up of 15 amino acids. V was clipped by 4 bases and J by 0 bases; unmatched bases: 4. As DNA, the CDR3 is TGTGCCAGCAGCCCTAGCGGAGCCTCCTACAATGAGCAGTTCTTC. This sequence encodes CASSPSGASYNEQFF.

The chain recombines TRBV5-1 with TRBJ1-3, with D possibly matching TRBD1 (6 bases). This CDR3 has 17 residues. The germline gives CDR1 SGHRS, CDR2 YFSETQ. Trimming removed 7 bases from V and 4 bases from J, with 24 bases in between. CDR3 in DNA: TGCGCCAGCCGACAGGAGGAAGACGTGGAGGAGGGAAACACCATATATTTT. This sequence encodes CASRQEEDVEEGNTIYF.

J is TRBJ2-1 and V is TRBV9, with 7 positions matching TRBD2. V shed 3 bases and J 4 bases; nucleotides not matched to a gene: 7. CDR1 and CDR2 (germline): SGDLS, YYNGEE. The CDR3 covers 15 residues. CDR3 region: CASSGGSAGYNEQFF. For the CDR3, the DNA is TGTGCCAGCAGCGGGGGCTCAGCGGGATACAATGAGCAGTTCTTC.

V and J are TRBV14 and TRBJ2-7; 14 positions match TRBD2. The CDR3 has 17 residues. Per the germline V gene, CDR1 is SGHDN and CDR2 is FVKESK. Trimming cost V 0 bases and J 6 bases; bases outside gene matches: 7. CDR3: CASSQDVGTSGSPEQYF. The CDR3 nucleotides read TGTGCCAGCAGCCAAGATGTAGGGACTAGCGGGAGCCCCGAGCAGTACTTC.

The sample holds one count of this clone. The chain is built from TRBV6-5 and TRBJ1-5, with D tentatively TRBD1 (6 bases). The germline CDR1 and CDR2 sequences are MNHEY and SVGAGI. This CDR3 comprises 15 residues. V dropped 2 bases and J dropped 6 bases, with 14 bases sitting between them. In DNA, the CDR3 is TGTGCCAGCAGTTACAGTGACAGGCTGGCTCAGCCCCAGCATTTT. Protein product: CASSYSDRLAQPQHF.